This is a list of T cell receptor beta chains from one sample in a study of CD8+CD57+ T cells in acquired aplastic anemia. TCRdb independently ran MiXCR on the reads; one entry per CDR3 protein. There are under 200,000 distinct CDR3 sequences in the sample; around 47% occur only once, and 8.5% to 10% lies in the top ten. The sample consisted of sorted CD4+, CD8+, or CD8+CD57+ T cells (not recorded which) from PBMCs. These receptors all come from a human donor with aplastic anemia. Each CDR3 is given with its conserved first and last residue. D genes are given only for firm matches. Only part of the rows carry a size: once, few, many, or a class if the clone is expanded.

DNA,CDR3,J,size,V,D
TGCGCCAGCAGAACTAGCGGTAGCTACAATGAGCAGTTCTTC,CASRTSGSYNEQFF,TRBJ2-1,many,TRBV10-2,TRBD2
TGCAGCGTTGGGTTGGGGATGAACACTGAAGCTTTCTTT,CSVGLGMNTEAFF,TRBJ1-1,.,TRBV29-1,.
TGCAGTGCTAGCTCTGGCAGGGGGCGCACCGGGGAGCTGTTTTTT,CSASSGRGRTGELFF,TRBJ2-2,few,TRBV20-1,TRBD1
TGCGCCAGCAGCCCCAGTGGGGAATTGAGGACTGAAGCTTTCTTT,CASSPSGELRTEAFF,TRBJ1-1,.,TRBV5-1,.
TGTGCCACCAGCAGCCCCACCGGATTGGAGACCCAGTACTTC,CATSSPTGLETQYF,TRBJ2-5,.,TRBV15,.
TGTGCCAGCAGCGTCCTGACTAGCGGGAGGGCCGGAGCAGATACGCAGTATTTT,CASSVLTSGRAGADTQYF,TRBJ2-3,many,TRBV9,TRBD2
TGTGCCAGCAGTGGGAGGGGCGCGGGTGACTACGAGCAGTACTTC,CASSGRGAGDYEQYF,TRBJ2-7,.,TRBV6-1,.
TGTGCCAGCAGCTTACATAGGGGTTCCTACGAGCAGTACTTC,CASSLHRGSYEQYF,TRBJ2-7,.,TRBV7-2,.
TGTGCCAGCGGGCTTGGACAGGGGATAAGGAACACTGAAGCTTTCTTT,CASGLGQGIRNTEAFF,TRBJ1-1,few,TRBV6-1,TRBD1
TGTGCCAGCAGTCCATTCGACAGAATGAACACTGAAGCTTTCTTT,CASSPFDRMNTEAFF,TRBJ1-1,.,TRBV2,.